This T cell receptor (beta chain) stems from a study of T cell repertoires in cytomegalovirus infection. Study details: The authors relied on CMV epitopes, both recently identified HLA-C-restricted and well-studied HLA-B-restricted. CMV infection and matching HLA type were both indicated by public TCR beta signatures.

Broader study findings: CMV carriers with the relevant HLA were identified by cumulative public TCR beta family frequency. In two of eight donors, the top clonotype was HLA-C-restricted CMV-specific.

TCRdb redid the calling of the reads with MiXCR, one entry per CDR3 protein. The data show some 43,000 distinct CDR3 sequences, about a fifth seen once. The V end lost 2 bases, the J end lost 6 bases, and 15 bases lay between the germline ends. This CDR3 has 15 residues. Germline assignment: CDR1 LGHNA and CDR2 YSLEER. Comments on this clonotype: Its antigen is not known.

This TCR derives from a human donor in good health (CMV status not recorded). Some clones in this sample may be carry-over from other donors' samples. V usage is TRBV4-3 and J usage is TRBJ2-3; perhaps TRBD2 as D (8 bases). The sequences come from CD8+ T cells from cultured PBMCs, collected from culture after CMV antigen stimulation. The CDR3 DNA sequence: TGCGCCAGCAGCCAAAGACAGGGCGGGGGGGATACGCAGTATTTT. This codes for CASSQRQGGGDTQYF.